These T cell receptor beta chains were read from a single sample in a study of T cell responses to AZD1222 COVID-19 vaccine. TCRdb keeps only in-frame clones here, not all; method: immunoSEQ multiplex PCR. The table has tens of thousands of clones, 75% to 90% seen once. Here the sequenced sample was peripheral blood, taken 28 days after the second AZD1222 dose. The receptors here all came from an adult who received the AZD1222 COVID-19 vaccine. The CDR3 runs from the conserved cysteine through the conserved F or W. The D gene is left open where the match is weak. Clone size is shown for a subset of rows, as once, few, many or a class of expanded clone.

len,d_gene,j_gene,abundance,v_gene,CDR3aa,CDR3nt
15,-,TRBJ2-7,once,TRBV11-2,CASSLGRKYSYEQYF,TGTGCCAGCAGCCTGGGACGGAAATACTCCTACGAGCAGTACTTC
15,-,TRBJ2-2,-,TRBV19,CASKAVEGRTGELFF,TGTGCCAGTAAGGCCGTGGAAGGGCGAACCGGGGAGCTGTTTTTT
14,-,TRBJ2-3,-,TRBV30,CASKRLFGTDTQYF,TGTGCCTCAAAAAGACTATTCGGCACAGATACGCAGTATTTT
13,TRBD1,TRBJ2-7,once,TRBV25-1,CASTRDRSYEQYF,TGTGCCAGCACCAGGGACAGATCCTACGAGCAGTACTTC
15,TRBD1,TRBJ1-2,few,TRBV28,CASSTGQGEASGYTF,TGTGCCAGCAGTACCGGACAGGGAGAAGCTAGTGGCTACACCTTC
13,TRBD1,TRBJ1-2,-,TRBV20-1,CSASYRQGGGYTF,TGCAGTGCTAGTTATAGGCAGGGGGGTGGCTACACCTTC
15,-,TRBJ2-5,-,TRBV24-1,CATSDVLVRQETQYF,TGTGCCACCAGTGACGTACTAGTTCGCCAAGAGACCCAGTACTTC
19,TRBD2,TRBJ2-3,-,TRBV5-1,CASSLGWTSGDSNTDTQYF,TGCGCCAGCAGCTTGGGCTGGACTAGCGGGGATTCTAACACAGATACGCAGTATTTT
13,TRBD1,TRBJ1-1,-,TRBV18,CASSQGANTEAFF,TGTGCCAGCTCACAGGGGGCGAACACTGAAGCTTTCTTT
14,TRBD2,TRBJ2-1,-,TRBV10-2,CASSVLAGGNEQFF,TGCGCCAGCAGTGTCCTAGCGGGGGGTAATGAGCAGTTCTTC
12,-,TRBJ2-7,-,TRBV12-3/TRBV12-4,CASSQTRREQYF,TGTGCCAGCAGCCAGACCCGGCGCGAGCAGTACTTC
15,-,TRBJ1-5,-,TRBV2,CASSEKGWSNQPQHF,TGTGCCAGCAGTGAAAAGGGCTGGAGCAATCAGCCCCAGCATTTT
13,-,TRBJ1-1,-,TRBV29-1,CSVGQQLNTEAFF,TGCAGCGTGGGGCAGCAGCTGAACACTGAAGCTTTCTTT
13,-,TRBJ2-3,-,TRBV10-3,CATQILSGDTQYF,TGTGCCACCCAAATACTTAGCGGAGATACGCAGTATTTT
15,-,TRBJ1-5,-,TRBV6-5,CASRPRGYSNQPQHF,TGTGCCAGCAGACCCCGGGGGTATAGCAATCAGCCCCAGCATTTT